These 8 T cell receptor beta chains share one sample of origin, sequenced in a study of blood T cell repertoires in COVID-19. Sequencing used immunoSEQ multiplex PCR; TCRdb keeps in-frame clones, though not all of them. Here the sample spans roughly 130,000 clones, around three quarters being singletons. The sequenced sample was peripheral blood. The receptors stem from a man aged 55 to 69 with acute or convalescent COVID-19.

This chain joins TRBV5-1 and TRBJ2-3, with D tentatively TRBD2 (5 bases). The CDR3 is 15 residues long. The germline V and J ends were trimmed by 7 bases and 6 bases, with 21 bases remaining between them. Germline CDR1 is SGHRS and CDR2 is YFSETQ. CDR3 region: CASPLEATLGDTQYF. In DNA form, the CDR3 reads TGCGCCAGCCCCCTGGAGGCCACCCTGGGGGATACGCAGTATTTT.

This clone came up once. The chain combines TRBV10-3 with TRBJ1-2, with 9 positions matching TRBD1. The CDR3 has 12 amino acids. The germline gives CDR1 ENHRY, CDR2 SYGVKD. Unmatched junction bases numbered 4, after V lost 11 bases and J lost 3 bases. CDR3 bases: TGTGCCTCCAGGGACAGGGACTATGGCTACACCTTC. Residues: CASRDRDYGYTF.

The chain recombines TRBV9 with TRBJ2-2; 8 bases are a match to TRBD1. This CDR3 region has 17 residues. The ends lost 3 bases at V and 4 bases at J; junction bases unmatched: 11. Germline V CDR1 and CDR2: SGDLS, YYNGEE. Here the CDR3 DNA reads TGTGCCAGCAGCGCCCAAGGGAGACAGGGGTCCACCGGGGAGCTGTTTTTT. Protein: CASSAQGRQGSTGELFF. Filled out from reference TRBV9 and TRBJ2-2, the complete variable domain reads DSGVTQTPKHLITATGQRVTLRCSPRSGDLSVYWYQQSLDQGLQFLIQYYNGEERAKGNILERFSAQQFPDLHSELNLSSLELGDSALYFCASSAQGRQGSTGELFFGEGSRLTVL.

This clone showed up just once. This chain connects TRBV4-2 to TRBJ2-1; 7 bases map to TRBD1. With 4 bases clipped from V and 1 base from J, the junction kept 4 bases outside the gene matches. The germline V gene has CDR1 LGHNA and CDR2 YNFKEQ. The CDR3 runs to 15 residues. The chain's CDR3 is CASSPGTDSYNEQFF. For the CDR3, the DNA is TGTGCCAGCAGCCCAGGGACAGATTCCTACAATGAGCAGTTCTTC.

The chain uses TRBV5-1 and TRBJ2-3; tentative D call: TRBD2 (6 bases). Trimming took off 3 bases at V and 7 bases at J, with 12 bases between the two ends. The CDR3 contains 13 residues. Germline lookup yields CDR1 SGHRS and CDR2 YFSETQ. CDR3 sequence: CASSSREANTQYF. CDR3 nucleotides: TGCGCCAGCAGCTCGAGGGAGGCGAATACGCAGTATTTT. Using reference TRBV5-1 and TRBJ2-3 for the parts outside the CDR3, the full variable domain is KAGVTQTPRYLIKTRGQQVTLSCSPISGHRSVSWYQQTPGQGLQFLFEYFSETQRNKGNFPGRFSGRQFSNSRSEMNVSTLELGDSALYLCASSSREANTQYFGPGTRLTVL.

This sequence joins TRBV7-9 and TRBJ1-4, with D maybe TRBD1 (5 bases). CDR1 is SEHNR, CDR2 FQNEAQ, per germline (reference sequence). This CDR3 has 14 residues. The ends were cut back, 5 bases at V and 4 bases at J, with 11 bases in the middle. In DNA form, the CDR3 reads TGTGCCAGCAGCCTTACAGGAGTTAATGAAAAACTGTTTTTT. Translated, it gives CASSLTGVNEKLFF. Full variable domain (missing parts from reference TRBV7-9 and TRBJ1-4): DTGVSQNPRHKITKRGQNVTFRCDPISEHNRLYWYRQTLGQGPEFLTYFQNEAQLEKSRLLSDRFSAERPKGSFSTLEIQRTEQGDSAMYLCASSLTGVNEKLFFGSGTQLSVL.

The genes are TRBV5-6 and TRBJ2-4, with a possible D match to TRBD1 (5 bases). Germline CDR1 SGHDT, CDR2 YYEEEE. CDR3 length: 16 amino acids. V was pared by 0 bases and J by 5 bases, with 15 bases between. The CDR3 DNA reads as TGTGCCAGCAGCTTGGTTAGGCAGGGCCCTCAAAACATTCAGTACTTC. Its translation is CASSLVRQGPQNIQYF. Based on the CDR3 plus reference TRBV5-6 and TRBJ2-4, the full variable domain is DAGVTQSPTHLIKTRGQQVTLRCSPKSGHDTVSWYQQALGQGPQFIFQYYEEEERQRGNFPDRFSGHQFPNYSSELNVNALLLGDSALYLCASSLVRQGPQNIQYFGAGTRLSVL.

The chain links TRBV30 to TRBJ2-7; D is unclear. Germline-derived CDR1 and CDR2 are GTSNPN and SVGIG (reference sequence). The CDR3 extends over 14 amino acids. Trimming took off 3 bases at V and 0 bases at J, with 12 bases between the two ends. The CDR3 sequence is CAWSGSVLSYEQYF. DNA for the CDR3: TGTGCCTGGAGCGGCAGCGTGCTCTCCTACGAGCAGTACTTC.